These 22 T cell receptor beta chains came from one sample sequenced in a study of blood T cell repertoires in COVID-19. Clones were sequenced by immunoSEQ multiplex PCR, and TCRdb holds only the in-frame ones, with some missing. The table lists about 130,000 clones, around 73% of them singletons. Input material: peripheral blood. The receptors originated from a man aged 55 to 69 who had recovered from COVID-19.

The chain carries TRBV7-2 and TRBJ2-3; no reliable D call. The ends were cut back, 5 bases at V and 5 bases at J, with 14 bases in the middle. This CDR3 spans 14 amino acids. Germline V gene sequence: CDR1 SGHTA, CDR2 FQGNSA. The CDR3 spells CASSPSFRVDTQYF. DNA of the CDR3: TGTGCCAGCAGCCCTAGTTTTCGCGTAGATACGCAGTATTTT.

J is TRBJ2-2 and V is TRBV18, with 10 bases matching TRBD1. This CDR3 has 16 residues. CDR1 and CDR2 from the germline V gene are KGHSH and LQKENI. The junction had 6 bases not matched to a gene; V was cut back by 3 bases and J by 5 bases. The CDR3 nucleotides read TGTGCCAGCTCACCTCGGACAGGGGGTTATACCGGGGAGCTGTTTTTT. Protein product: CASSPRTGGYTGELFF. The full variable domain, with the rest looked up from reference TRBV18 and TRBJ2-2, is NAGVMQNPRHLVRRRGQEARLRCSPMKGHSHVYWYRQLPEEGLKFMVYLQKENIIDESGMPKERFSAEFPKEGPSILRIQQVVRGDSAAYFCASSPRTGGYTGELFFGEGSRLTVL.

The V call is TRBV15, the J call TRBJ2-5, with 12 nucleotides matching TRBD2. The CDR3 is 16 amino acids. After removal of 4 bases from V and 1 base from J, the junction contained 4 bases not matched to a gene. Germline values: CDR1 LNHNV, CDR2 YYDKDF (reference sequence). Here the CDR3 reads CATSKTSGGLQETQYF. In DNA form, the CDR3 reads TGTGCCACCAGCAAGACTAGCGGGGGCCTCCAAGAGACCCAGTACTTC.

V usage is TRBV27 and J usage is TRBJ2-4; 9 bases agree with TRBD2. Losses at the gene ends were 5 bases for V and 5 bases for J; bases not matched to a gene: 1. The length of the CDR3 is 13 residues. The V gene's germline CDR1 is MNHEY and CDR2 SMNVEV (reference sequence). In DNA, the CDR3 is TGTGCCAGCAGTCGACTAGCGGAAAACATTCAGTACTTC. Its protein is CASSRLAENIQYF.

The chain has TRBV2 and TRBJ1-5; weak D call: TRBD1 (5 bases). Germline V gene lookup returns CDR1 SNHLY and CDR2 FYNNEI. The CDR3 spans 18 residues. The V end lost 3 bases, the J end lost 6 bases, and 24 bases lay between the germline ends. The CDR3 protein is CASSDRLKGTRGAQPQHF. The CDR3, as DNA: TGTGCCAGCAGTGACCGACTCAAGGGGACTAGGGGAGCTCAGCCCCAGCATTTT.

CDR3 protein: CASRSTGVRDEQYF. The CDR3 DNA follows: TGTGCCAGCAGATCGACAGGGGTTCGCGACGAGCAGTACTTC. The chain carries TRBV6-5 and TRBJ2-7; 8 nucleotides align to TRBD1. Losses at the gene ends were 6 bases for V and 5 bases for J; bases not matched to a gene: 9. The CDR3 is 14 residues long. From germline, CDR1 is MNHEY and CDR2 SVGAGI.

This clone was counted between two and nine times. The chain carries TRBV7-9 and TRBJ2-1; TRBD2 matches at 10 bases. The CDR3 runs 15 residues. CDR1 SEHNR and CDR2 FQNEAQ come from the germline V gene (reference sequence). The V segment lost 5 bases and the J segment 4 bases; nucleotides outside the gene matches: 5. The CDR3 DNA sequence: TGTGCCAGCAGCCAAACTAGCGGGGCTTACAATGAGCAGTTCTTC. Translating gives CASSQTSGAYNEQFF.

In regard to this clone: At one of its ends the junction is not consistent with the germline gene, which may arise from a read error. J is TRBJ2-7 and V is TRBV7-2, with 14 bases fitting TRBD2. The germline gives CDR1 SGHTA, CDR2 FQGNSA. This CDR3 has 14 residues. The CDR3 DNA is TGTGCCAGCAGCTCCGGACTAGCGGGAGGCACAGAAGAGTTC. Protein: CASSSGLAGGTEEF.

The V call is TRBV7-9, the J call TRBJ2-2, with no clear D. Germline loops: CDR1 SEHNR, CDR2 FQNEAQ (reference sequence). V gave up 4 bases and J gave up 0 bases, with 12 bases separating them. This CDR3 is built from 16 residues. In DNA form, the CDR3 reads TGTGCCAGCAGCTCTTCCGTGGCAGCGAACACCGGGGAGCTGTTTTTT. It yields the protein CASSSSVAANTGELFF.

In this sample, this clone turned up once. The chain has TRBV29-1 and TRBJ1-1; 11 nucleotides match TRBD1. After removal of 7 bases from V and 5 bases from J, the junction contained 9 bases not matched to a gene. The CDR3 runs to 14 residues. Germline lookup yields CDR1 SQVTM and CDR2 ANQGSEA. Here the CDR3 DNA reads TGCAGCGCCCTGGACAGGGGGCGAAAGACTGAAGCTTTCTTT. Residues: CSALDRGRKTEAFF. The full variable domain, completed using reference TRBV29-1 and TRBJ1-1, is SAVISQKPSRDICQRGTSLTIQCQVDSQVTMMFWYRQQPGQSLTLIATANQGSEATYESGFVIDKFPISRPNLTFSTLTVSNMSPEDSSIYLCSALDRGRKTEAFFGQGTRLTVV.

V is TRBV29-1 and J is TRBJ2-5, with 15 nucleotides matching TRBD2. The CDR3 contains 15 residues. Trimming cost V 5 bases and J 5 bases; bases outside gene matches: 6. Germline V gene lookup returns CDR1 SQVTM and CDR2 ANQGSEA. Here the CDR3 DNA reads TGCAGCGTTATCCCTGGACTAGCGGGAGGGGAGACCCAGTACTTC. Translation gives CSVIPGLAGGETQYF.

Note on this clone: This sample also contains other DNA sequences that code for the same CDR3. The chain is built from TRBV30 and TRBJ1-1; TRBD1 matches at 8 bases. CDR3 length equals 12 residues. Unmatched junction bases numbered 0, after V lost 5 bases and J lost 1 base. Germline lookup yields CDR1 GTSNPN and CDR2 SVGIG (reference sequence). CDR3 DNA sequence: TGTGCCTGGGGACAGGGGAACACTGAAGCTTTCTTT. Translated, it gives CAWGQGNTEAFF.

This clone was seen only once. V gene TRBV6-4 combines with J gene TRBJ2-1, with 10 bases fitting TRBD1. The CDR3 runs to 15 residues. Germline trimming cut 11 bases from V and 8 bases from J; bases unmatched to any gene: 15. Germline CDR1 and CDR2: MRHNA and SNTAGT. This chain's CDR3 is CAGGEGQGTLDEQFF. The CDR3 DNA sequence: TGTGCCGGGGGGGAGGGACAGGGGACCCTCGATGAGCAGTTCTTC.

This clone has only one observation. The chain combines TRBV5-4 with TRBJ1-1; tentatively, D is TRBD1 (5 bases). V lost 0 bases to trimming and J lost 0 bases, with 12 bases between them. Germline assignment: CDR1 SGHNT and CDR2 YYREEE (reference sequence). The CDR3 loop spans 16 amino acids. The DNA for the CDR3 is TGTGCCAGCAGCTTGGGCGGCAGACAGATGAACACTGAAGCTTTCTTT. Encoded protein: CASSLGGRQMNTEAFF. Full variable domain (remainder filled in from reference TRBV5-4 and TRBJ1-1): ETGVTQSPTHLIKTRGQQVTLRCSSQSGHNTVSWYQQALGQGPQFIFQYYREEENGRGNFPPRFSGLQFPNYSSELNVNALELDDSALYLCASSLGGRQMNTEAFFGQGTRLTVV.

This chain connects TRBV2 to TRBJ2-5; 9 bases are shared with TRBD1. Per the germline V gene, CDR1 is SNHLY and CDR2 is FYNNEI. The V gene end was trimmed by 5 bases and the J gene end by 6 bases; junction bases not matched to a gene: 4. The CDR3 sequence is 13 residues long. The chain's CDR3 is CASSPTGGKTQYF. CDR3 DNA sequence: TGTGCCAGCAGTCCGACAGGGGGGAAGACCCAGTACTTC. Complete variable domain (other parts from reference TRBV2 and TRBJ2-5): EPEVTQTPSHQVTQMGQEVILRCVPISNHLYFYWYRQILGQKVEFLVSFYNNEISEKSEIFDDQFSVERPDGSNFTLKIRSTKLEDSAMYFCASSPTGGKTQYFGPGTRLLVL.

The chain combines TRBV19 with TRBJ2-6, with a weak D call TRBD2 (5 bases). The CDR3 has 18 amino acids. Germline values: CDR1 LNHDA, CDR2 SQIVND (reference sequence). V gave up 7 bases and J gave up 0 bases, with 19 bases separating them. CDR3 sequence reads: CASTGRENRLSGANVLTF. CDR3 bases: TGTGCCAGTACGGGTCGGGAAAACCGTCTCTCTGGGGCCAACGTCCTGACTTTC.

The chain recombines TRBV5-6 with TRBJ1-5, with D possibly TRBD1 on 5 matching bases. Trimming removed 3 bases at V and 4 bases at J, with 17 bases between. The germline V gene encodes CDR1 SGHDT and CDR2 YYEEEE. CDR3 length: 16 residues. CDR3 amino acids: CASSSPQDNRNQPQHF. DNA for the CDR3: TGTGCCAGCAGCTCACCCCAGGACAACCGGAATCAGCCCCAGCATTTT.

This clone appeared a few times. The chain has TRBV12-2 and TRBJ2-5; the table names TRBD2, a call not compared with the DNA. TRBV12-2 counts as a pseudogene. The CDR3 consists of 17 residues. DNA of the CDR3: TGTGCAAGTCGCTTAGTAGGTAGCGGGAGGGCCCGAGAGACCCAGTACTTC. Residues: CASRLVGSGRARETQYF.

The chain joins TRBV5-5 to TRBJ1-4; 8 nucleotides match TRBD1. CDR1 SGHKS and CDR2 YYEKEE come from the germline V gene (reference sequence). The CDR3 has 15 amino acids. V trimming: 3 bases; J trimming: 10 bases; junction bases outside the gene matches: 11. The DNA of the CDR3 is TGTGCCAGCAGCTCAGGGGGCGCGGGGGTTTTAAAACTGTTTTTT. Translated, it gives CASSSGGAGVLKLFF.

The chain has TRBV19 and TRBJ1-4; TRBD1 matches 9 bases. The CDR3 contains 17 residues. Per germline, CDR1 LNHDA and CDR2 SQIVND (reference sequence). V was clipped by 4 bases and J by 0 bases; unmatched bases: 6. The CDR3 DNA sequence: TGTGCCAGTAGTACCTCCCGGGACAGGGCAACTAATGAAAAACTGTTTTTT. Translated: CASSTSRDRATNEKLFF.

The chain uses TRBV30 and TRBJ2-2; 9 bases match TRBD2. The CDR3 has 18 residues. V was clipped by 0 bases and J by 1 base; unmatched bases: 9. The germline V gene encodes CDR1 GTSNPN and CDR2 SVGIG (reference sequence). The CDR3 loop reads CAWSVGLAGAQNTGELFF. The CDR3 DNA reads TGTGCCTGGAGTGTTGGTTTAGCGGGGGCTCAGAACACCGGGGAGCTGTTTTTT.

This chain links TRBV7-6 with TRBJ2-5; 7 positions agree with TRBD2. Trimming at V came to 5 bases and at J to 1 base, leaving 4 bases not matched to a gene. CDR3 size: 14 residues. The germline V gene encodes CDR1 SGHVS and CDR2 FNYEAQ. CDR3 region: CASSLSGTQETQYF. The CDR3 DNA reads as TGTGCCAGCAGCCTGAGCGGGACCCAAGAGACCCAGTACTTC.